The clone carrying this T cell receptor beta chain was counted only a few times. The antigen remains unidentified. RNA transcripts were the source from which TCR beta CDR3 regions were amplified. Investigators did first-round RT-PCR with HTBI primers, then second-round multiplex PCR. One entry per CDR3 protein results from TCRdb running MiXCR on the multiplex PCR reads. The sample gives roughly 400,000 distinct CDR3 sequences, around 20% of which show up once; approximately 1.4% is in the top ten. This sample stems from a study of Graves' ophthalmopathy and Graves' hyperthyroidism. Study outcomes and limitations: Distinction of ophthalmopathy from stable hyperthyroidism by a 13-signature model reached 87.88% sensitivity and 65% to 83% specificity.

Researchers turned away patients with other autoimmune diseases, uncontrolled infections, pregnancy or lactation. Serum thyroxine and TRAb, along with clinical symptoms, thyroid ultrasound and orbital computed tomography, were what diagnosis relied on. This receptor was obtained from a woman aged 18 to 35 with Graves' ophthalmopathy. Material for sequencing was peripheral blood.

In DNA, the CDR3 is TGCAGCGTTGAAGAGAGGGCCAGTTGGCCTCAAGAGACCCAGTACTTC. Amino acid sequence: CSVEERASWPQETQYF. The chain joins TRBV29-1 to TRBJ2-5; possibly TRBD2 for D (5 bases). Per germline, CDR1 SQVTM and CDR2 ANQGSEA. The CDR3 runs 16 residues. Trimming removed 0 bases at V and 2 bases at J, with 16 bases between.